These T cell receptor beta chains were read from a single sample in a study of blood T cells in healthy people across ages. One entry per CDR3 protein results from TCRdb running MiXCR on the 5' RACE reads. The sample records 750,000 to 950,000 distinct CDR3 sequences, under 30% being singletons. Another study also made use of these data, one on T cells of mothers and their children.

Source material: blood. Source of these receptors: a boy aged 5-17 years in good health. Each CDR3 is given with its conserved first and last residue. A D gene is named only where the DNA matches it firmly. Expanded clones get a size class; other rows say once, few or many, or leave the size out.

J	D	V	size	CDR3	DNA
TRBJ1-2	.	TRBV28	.	CASSPPGVPGYTF	TGTGCCAGCAGTCCTCCGGGAGTGCCTGGCTACACCTTC
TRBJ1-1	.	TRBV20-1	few	CSARSGGPWNTEAFF	TGCAGTGCTAGATCGGGAGGGCCATGGAACACTGAAGCTTTCTTT
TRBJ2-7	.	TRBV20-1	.	CSARDPTGQSYEQYF	TGCAGTGCTAGAGATCCGACGGGGCAATCCTACGAGCAGTACTTC
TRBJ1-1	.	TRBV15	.	CATSRQANTEAFF	TGTGCCACCAGCAGGCAGGCGAACACTGAAGCTTTCTTT
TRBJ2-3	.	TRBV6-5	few	CASKRDREDTQYF	TGTGCCAGCAAGAGGGACCGAGAGGATACGCAGTATTTT
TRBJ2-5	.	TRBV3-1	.	CASSQGPVGAQYF	TGTGCCAGCAGCCAAGGACCCGTTGGGGCCCAGTACTTC
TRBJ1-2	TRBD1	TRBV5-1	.	CASSPSGTGYQNYGYTF	TGCGCCAGCAGCCCTTCCGGGACAGGATATCAAAACTATGGCTACACCTTC
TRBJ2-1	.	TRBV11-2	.	CASSMSREQFF	TGTGCCAGCAGCATGTCTAGGGAGCAGTTCTTC
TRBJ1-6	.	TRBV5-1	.	CASSLEWVNSPLHF	TGCGCCAGCAGCTTGGAATGGGTCAATTCACCCCTCCACTTT
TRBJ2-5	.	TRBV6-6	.	CASRPGLFSETQYF	TGTGCCAGTCGACCGGGACTCTTCTCGGAGACCCAGTACTTC
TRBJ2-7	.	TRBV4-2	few	CASSQEGVRGQYF	TGTGCCAGCAGCCAAGAAGGGGTACGCGGGCAGTACTTC
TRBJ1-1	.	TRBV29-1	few	CSVLSGNTEAFF	TGCAGCGTTCTATCGGGGAACACTGAAGCTTTCTTT
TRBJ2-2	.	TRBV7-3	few	CASSTFSGELFF	TGTGCCAGCAGCACGTTTTCCGGGGAGCTGTTTTTT
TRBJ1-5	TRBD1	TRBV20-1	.	CSARERSSGTGLGNQPQHF	TGCAGTGCTAGAGAGAGAAGCTCCGGGACAGGGCTGGGCAATCAGCCCCAGCATTTT